The rows below give T cell receptor beta chains drawn from one sample of a study of tumor and adjacent non-tumor tissue in lung cancer. TCRdb passed the multiplex PCR reads through MiXCR, listing each CDR3 protein once. The sample records more than 45,000 distinct CDR3 sequences, 64% being singletons. Source material: distant non-tumor lung tissue. These TCRs come from a woman aged 65 to 85 with non-small cell lung cancer. CDR3s include the opening cysteine and the closing phenylalanine or tryptophan. Each record gives: CDR3 protein, CDR3 DNA, V gene, D gene, J gene, clone size. A D gene is named only where the DNA matches it firmly. The size entry is marked missing in some rows and otherwise reads once, few, many or a size class.

CASSQDVTENNEQFF | TGTGCTAGCAGCCAAGATGTGACGGAAAACAATGAGCAGTTCTTC | TRBV4-2 | . | TRBJ2-1 | .
CSVELDGAEQFF | TGCAGCGTTGAGTTGGACGGGGCTGAGCAGTTCTTC | TRBV29-1 | . | TRBJ2-1 | medium-sized
CASSPSGSLYEQYF | TGTGCCAGCAGCCCTAGCGGGAGTCTCTACGAGCAGTACTTC | TRBV11-2 | TRBD2 | TRBJ2-7 | many
CASSARQGNPPLHF | TGCGCCAGCAGTGCTCGGCAGGGAAACCCACCCCTCCATTTT | TRBV10-2 | . | TRBJ1-6 | many
CSGESQDTQYF | TGCAGTGGAGAATCCCAAGATACCCAGTACTTC | TRBV20-1 | . | TRBJ2-5 | .
CSAQDQETQYF | TGCAGTGCCCAGGACCAAGAGACCCAGTACTTC | TRBV20-1 | . | TRBJ2-5 | many
CASSFFMTGAYYGYTF | TGTGCCAGCAGTTTCTTCATGACAGGGGCGTACTATGGCTACACCTTC | TRBV12-3/TRBV12-4 | TRBD1 | TRBJ1-2 | medium-sized
CANRPRTGPTNEKLLF | TGTGCCAACAGGCCTCGGACAGGCCCAACTAATGAAAAACTGTTATTT | TRBV6-1 | TRBD1 | TRBJ1-4 | .
CASRATGELFF | TGCGCCAGCAGGGCCACCGGGGAGCTGTTTTTT | TRBV4-1 | . | TRBJ2-2 | many
CTSSYQDRGTIQYF | TGTACCAGCAGTTACCAGGACAGGGGGACCATTCAGTACTTC | TRBV6-5 | TRBD1 | TRBJ2-4 | .
CPSSEWSTPKTEAFF | TGCCCCAGCAGTGAGTGGAGCACTCCGAAGACTGAAGCTTTCTTT | TRBV10-2 | . | TRBJ1-1 | .
CATRKYKGSYEQYF | TGCGCCACCAGAAAGTACAAGGGGAGCTACGAGCAGTACTTC | TRBV28 | . | TRBJ2-7 | .
CVSSLGNLGETQYF | TGTGTCAGCAGCCTCGGCAATCTAGGGGAGACCCAGTACTTC | TRBV5-4 | . | TRBJ2-5 | once
CNARGLLNTEAFF | TGCAACGCCCGGGGACTGCTGAACACTGAAGCCTTCTTT | TRBV29-1 | . | TRBJ1-1 | .
CASSQDHPAGLAGVVGGNEQFF | TGTGCCAGCAGTCAAGATCATCCCGCGGGACTAGCGGGAGTAGTAGGCGGCAATGAGCAGTTCTTC | TRBV6-5 | TRBD2 | TRBJ2-1 | once
CSAGTSGVYNEQFF | TGCAGTGCTGGGACTAGCGGGGTATACAATGAGCAGTTCTTC | TRBV20-1 | TRBD2 | TRBJ2-1 | many
CSVEISGCDEQYF | TGCAGCGTTGAAATCAGCGGGTGCGACGAGCAGTACTTC | TRBV29-1 | . | TRBJ2-7 | .
CVSSRTAGNLYNEQFF | TGTGTCAGCAGCAGGACAGCGGGAAACCTCTACAATGAGCAGTTCTTC | TRBV11-2 | . | TRBJ2-1 | .
CRVKRQVVNEQFF | TGCAGGGTAAAACGGCAGGTCGTAAATGAGCAGTTCTTC | TRBV29-1 | . | TRBJ2-1 | once
CASNLTGYTEAFF | TGTGCCAGCAACCTGACAGGGTACACTGAAGCTTTCTTT | TRBV5-5 | TRBD1 | TRBJ1-1 | .
CASSAGYGNYGYTF | TGTGCCAGCAGCGCAGGGTATGGGAACTATGGCTACACCTTC | TRBV7-2 | . | TRBJ1-2 | .
CASSEGSGETQYF | TGTGCCAGCAGTGAAGGAAGTGGGGAGACCCAGTACTTC | TRBV2 | . | TRBJ2-5 | few
CASSLALAGLYNNQFF | TGTGCCAGCAGCTTAGCCCTAGCGGGCCTGTACAATAATCAATTCTTC | TRBV11-1 | TRBD2 | TRBJ2-1 | .
CATSATGANYGCTF | . | TRBV10-2 | . | TRBJ1-2 | .
CASRLASRAGNLYNEQFF | TGTGCCAGCAGGTTAGCTTCACGAGCGGGAAACCTCTACAATGAGCAGTTCTTC | TRBV7-8 | TRBD2 | TRBJ2-1 | .
CASSPGDGSGRYQMTQYF | TGCGCCAGCAGTCCCGGTGACGGTAGTGGCAGGTACCAAATGACCCAGTACTTC | TRBV4-1 | . | TRBJ2-5 | .
CSAGPELAGVETQYF | TGCAGTGCTGGCCCGGAGCTAGCGGGAGTTGAGACCCAGTACTTC | TRBV20-1 | TRBD2 | TRBJ2-5 | many
CASSLGGHYEQYF | TGCGCCAGCAGCTTGGGGGGACACTACGAGCAGTACTTC | TRBV5-1 | . | TRBJ2-7 | many
CASSWTGELFF | TGTGCCAGCAGCTGGACCGGGGAGCTGTTTTTT | TRBV11-2 | . | TRBJ2-2 | .
CASSVAAGGPEQYF | TGTGCCAGCAGCGTAGCTGCGGGAGGGCCCGAGCAGTACTTC | TRBV9 | TRBD2 | TRBJ2-7 | .
CASSQTFTGELFF | TGTGCCAGCAGCCAAACATTTACCGGGGAGCTGTTTTTT | TRBV6-5 | . | TRBJ2-2 | .
CSVEIGGTHNEQFF | TGCAGCGTTGAGATAGGGGGAACCCACAATGAGCAGTTCTTC | TRBV29-1 | . | TRBJ2-1 | many
CASTIPEGARSPLHF | TGTGCCAGCACTATCCCGGAGGGGGCCCGATCACCCCTCCACTTT | TRBV12-3/TRBV12-4 | TRBD1 | TRBJ1-6 | .
CPSRSGRTTSYNEQFF | TGTCCCAGCAGGTCAGGACGGACAACTTCCTACAATGAGCAGTTCTTC | TRBV6-1 | . | TRBJ2-1 | .
CAWSIPRSIPGNTIYF | TGTGCCTGGAGTATACCGCGTAGTATCCCTGGAAACACCATATATTTT | TRBV30 | . | TRBJ1-3 | .
CANSFNRAGNTIYF | TGTGCCAATAGCTTTAATAGGGCTGGAAACACCATATATTTT | TRBV7-9 | . | TRBJ1-3 | .
CASSPRRGSSYNEQFF | TGTGCCAGCAGCCCTCGGAGGGGGAGCTCCTACAATGAGCAGTTCTTC | TRBV14 | . | TRBJ2-1 | few
CASSGDSDEQYF | TGTGCCAGCAGCGGGGACTCCGACGAGCAGTACTTC | TRBV25-1 | . | TRBJ2-7 | once
CTSNSGTSGRTDTQYF | TGTACCAGCAACAGCGGGACTAGCGGGAGGACAGATACGCAGTATTTT | TRBV11-3 | TRBD2 | TRBJ2-3 | .
CASCQDLVSKAGPQLEQYF | TGTGCCAGCTGCCAAGATCTGGTTAGTAAAGCGGGCCCTCAACTTGAGCAGTACTTC | TRBV4-2 | . | TRBJ2-7 | .
CCVEVLGIAKNTQYF | TGCTGCGTTGAAGTCCTGGGTATAGCCAAAAACACTCAGTACTTC | TRBV29-1 | . | TRBJ2-4 | .
CASSEAANGNPYNEQLF | TGTGCCAGCAGTGAAGCGGCTAACGGGAACCCCTACAATGAGCAGTTATTC | TRBV6-1 | . | TRBJ2-1 | .
CTSSLQGLPQETQYF | TGTACCAGCAGTTTACAGGGACTCCCACAAGAGACCCAGTACTTC | TRBV12-3/TRBV12-4 | . | TRBJ2-5 | .
CSVLGLAGLDGFQETHFF | TGTAGCGTTTTGGGACTAGCGGGCCTCGATGGATTCCAAGAGACCCACTTCTTC | TRBV29-1 | TRBD2 | TRBJ2-5 | once
CTSSPGTGAYEQYF | TGTACCAGCAGCCCAGGGACGGGGGCCTACGAGCAGTACTTC | TRBV6-5 | . | TRBJ2-7 | .
CASSFGASGIGEQYF | TGTGCCAGCAGTTTTGGGGCTAGCGGGATCGGCGAGCAGTACTTC | TRBV12-3/TRBV12-4 | TRBD2 | TRBJ2-7 | many
CTISEGTRGSYEQYF | TGTACCATCAGTGAGGGGACCCGCGGTTCCTACGAGCAGTACTTC | TRBV10-3 | . | TRBJ2-7 | .
CSVRDARQGASGELFF | TGCAGTGTTAGAGACGCCCGACAGGGGGCAAGCGGGGAGCTGTTTTTT | TRBV20-1 | TRBD1 | TRBJ2-2 | .
CAIRGQGRQPHHF | TGTGCCATCAGGGGACAGGGTCGTCAGCCCCATCATTTT | TRBV21-1 | . | TRBJ1-5 | .
CATSDFGTRITDTQYF | TGTGCCACCAGTGACTTTGGGACTAGGATTACAGATACGCAGTATTTT | TRBV24-1 | TRBD2 | TRBJ2-3 | few
CSATSWGTGRNTEAFF | TGCAGTGCCACTTCATGGGGGACCGGGCGGAACACTGAAGCTTTCTTT | TRBV20-1 | . | TRBJ1-1 | many
CASQVGFGGELFF | TGCGCCAGCCAAGTCGGATTCGGCGGGGAGCTGTTTTTT | TRBV4-1 | . | TRBJ2-2 | .
CARTKTEETQYF | TGTGCCCGCACCAAGACAGAAGAGACCCAGTACTTC | TRBV6-2/TRBV6-3 | . | TRBJ2-5 | .
CANSESATGELIF | TGTGCCAACAGCGAATCGGCCACCGGGGAGCTGATTTTT | TRBV12-3/TRBV12-4 | . | TRBJ2-2 | once
CSAINRGRGVIGNQPQHF | TGCAGTGCTATAAACAGGGGGCGAGGGGTTATCGGCAATCAGCCCCAGCATTTT | TRBV20-1 | TRBD1 | TRBJ1-5 | .
CSVGQDNRPQHF | TGCAGTGTGGGACAGGACAATCGGCCCCAGCATTTT | TRBV29-1 | TRBD1 | TRBJ1-5 | .